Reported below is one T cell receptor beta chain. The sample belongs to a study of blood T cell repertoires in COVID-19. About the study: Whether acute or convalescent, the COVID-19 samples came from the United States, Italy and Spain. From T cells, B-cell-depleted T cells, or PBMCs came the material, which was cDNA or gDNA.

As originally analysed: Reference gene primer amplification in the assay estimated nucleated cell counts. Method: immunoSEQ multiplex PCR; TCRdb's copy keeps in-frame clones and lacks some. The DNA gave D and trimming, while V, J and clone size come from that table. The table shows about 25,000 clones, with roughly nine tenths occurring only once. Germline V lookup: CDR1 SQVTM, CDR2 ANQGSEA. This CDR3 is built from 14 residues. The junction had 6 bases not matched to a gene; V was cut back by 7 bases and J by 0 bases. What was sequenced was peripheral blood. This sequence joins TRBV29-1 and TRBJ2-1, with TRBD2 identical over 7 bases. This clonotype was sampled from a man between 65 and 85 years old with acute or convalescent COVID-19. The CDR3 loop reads CSGGGGLSYNEQFF. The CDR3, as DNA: TGCAGCGGGGGGGGAGGCCTCTCCTACAATGAGCAGTTCTTC.